The rows below give T cell receptor beta chains drawn from one sample of a study of beta chain features in type 1 diabetes. TCRdb keeps only in-frame clones here, not all; method: immunoSEQ multiplex PCR. The sample has about 340,000 clones, around an eighth seen once. Sequenced: naive CD4+ T cells from blood. Receptors originate from a woman between 18 and 29 years old with type 1 diabetes. Each CDR3 is given without its conserved first and last residue. The size of a clone is reported for some rows only, either as once, few or many, or as a class for expanded clones.

V gene,clone size,CDR3 protein
TRBV15,.,ATSRDRANYGYT
TRBV28,.,ASSPWTAGNYEQY
TRBV18,few,ASSAKQGLGNTIY
TRBV27,few,ASSLYKNTEAF
TRBV30,few,AWSRGTGTEAF
TRBV29-1,few,SVDRQEVGTEAF
TRBV5-1,.,ASSYGDRNTEAF
TRBV18,.,ASSPVGDRRWANTEAF
TRBV10-2,.,ASRHVAGEQF
TRBV29-1,few,SVRDRVEDTQY
TRBV7-9,few,ASSLAGAGAF
TRBV5-4,.,ASSLGGRDEAF
TRBV5-1,.,ASSLGAGQSYGYT
TRBV15,.,ATSRGGTIYEQY
TRBV19,few,ASSIGTSVREGQF
TRBV11-2,.,ASSPNTGMGEQF
TRBV21-1,.,ASSKRDRGRAGYT
TRBV2,.,ASTGLADGSGELF
TRBV5-1,few,ASSLWAGRQETQY
TRBV27,.,ASGTPKNYGYT
TRBV5-1,.,ASSLDSVSDIQY
TRBV13,few,ASSPRWSGQY
TRBV9,.,ASSVPPARGYT
TRBV7-2,.,ASSLEAGVGNEQF
TRBV18,few,ASSPPFIAYGYT
TRBV2,.,ASSRSTGAAKNIQY
TRBV11-2,.,ASSLYIPPGYTEAF
TRBV5-1,.,ASSFSKRQGSNRLAGVPYNEQF
TRBV7-2,few,ASSLPTENNEQF
TRBV28,few,ASSIYRDQPQH
TRBV4-1,once,ASSQDVHRIRLAEAF
TRBV30,few,AWSAGWGQTNQPQH
TRBV6-6,few,ASSPGGSGLAGELF
TRBV7-9,.,ASSVNTEAF
TRBV7-3,.,ASRDLGTRLGEQY
TRBV19,.,ASNYGITYNEQF
TRBV5-4,few,ASSLPVSGANVLT